This T cell receptor beta chain comes out of a study of cytomegalovirus exposure and HLA in healthy donors. General study results and limits: In an earlier analysis, most TCR beta V segments were productive about 87% or about 30% of the time.

This clone was counted only a few times. Its target is unknown. 60 Vbeta and 13 Jbeta primers were used in PCR. Generated by immunoSEQ multiplex PCR, the TCRdb table keeps only in-frame clones and is missing some. The sample lists 110,000 to 150,000 clones, around 78% occurring once. The TCR comes from a woman aged 18-29 years in good health and CMV-seropositive. Material: PBMCs.

CDR3 protein: CASSVPLQSYEQYF. The CDR3 coding sequence is TGTGCCAGCAGTGTTCCCCTACAGTCCTACGAGCAGTACTTC. The genes are TRBV6-1 and TRBJ2-7; D remains unclear. The CDR3 contains 14 residues. Trimming took 4 bases from V and 1 from J, leaving 11 bases between them. Looked up from germline, CDR1 is MNHNS and CDR2 is SASEGT.